Sequencing of this TCR beta chain was carried out in a study of T-cell memory formation after mild COVID-19. General study findings and limits: There was no confirmation that second-wave clones peaking on day 37 were SARS-CoV-2 specific. CD4+ contracting clones lay mainly in CM and EM, CD8+ ones in EMRA. Day 15 to 85 contracting clones showed balanced CD4/CD8; day 15 to 37 expanders favored CD4+.

CDR1 SGHRS and CDR2 YFSETQ come from the germline V gene. The CDR3 runs 15 residues. V lost 1 base to trimming and J lost 5 bases, with 15 bases between them. This clonotype was detected only a few times. What it recognizes is unknown. TCRdb reanalysed the 5' RACE reads using MiXCR and keeps one entry per CDR3 protein. The sample holds roughly 130,000 distinct CDR3 sequences, around 6.3% seen once. The sequence derives from an adult woman who had mild COVID-19 (a few samples of this study predate the infection). Cell type and time point are not known. The sample consisted of PBMCs or a T cell subset sorted from them (not recorded which). This sequence joins TRBV5-1 and TRBJ1-2; TRBD1 is a possible D gene (6 bases). The CDR3 loop reads CASSLLEGESYGYTF. The DNA of the CDR3 is TGCGCCAGCAGCTTGTTAGAGGGGGAATCGTATGGCTACACCTTC.